The next 9 T cell receptor beta chains were all read from a single sample in a study of beta chain features in type 1 diabetes (dated by TCRdb to the late 2010s). The protocol used for the library was the immunoSEQ multiplex PCR assay. The entire amount of isolated RNA was reverse transcribed using the High Capacity cDNA Reverse Transcription Kit, so the sequenced TCRB transcripts were expressed ones. TCRdb limited this immuneACCESS table to in-frame rearrangements with V and J called. A share of clones is missing; checked studies link under half to unresolved V genes, and the rest is unexplained. The table for this sample lists some 280,000 clones; roughly an eighth of them were counted only once. Clones ranked in the top ten supply about 0.017% of the sample. Beyond this particular receptor, the publication reports: Type 1 diabetes patients showed a moderate but significant shortening of TCRB CDR3 length in all four CD4+ subsets.

These receptors' antigens are unknown. Sequences were obtained from naive CD4+ T cells from blood. The cell subset or site label, read with the paper, signifies: true naive CD4+ T cells. The source is a man aged 25-45 years with type 1 diabetes.

The rearrangement uses TRBV19 and TRBJ1-5, with D perhaps TRBD1 (6 bases). Looked up from germline, CDR1 is LNHDA and CDR2 is SQIVND (reference sequence). The CDR3 covers 15 residues. Trimming took 3 bases from V and 7 from J, leaving 16 bases between them. The CDR3 bases are TGTGCCAGTAGTATTTCAGGGGCCCCCCGGCAGCCCCAGCATTTT. Translating it yields CASSISGAPRQPQHF.

CDR3 sequence (DNA): TGTGCCAGCAGCCACCCGGGACAGGGATTACAAGAGACCCAGTACTTC. This codes for CASSHPGQGLQETQYF. The chain uses TRBV14 and TRBJ2-5; 9 bases line up with TRBD1. This CDR3 spans 16 amino acids. Germline CDR1 reads SGHDN; CDR2 reads FVKESK. The V and J ends lost 3 bases and 2 bases, in that order; junction bases with no gene match: 7.

The V and J genes are TRBV5-4 and TRBJ2-5, with 10 bases aligning to TRBD1. The CDR3 spans 15 residues. The V gene's germline CDR1 is SGHNT and CDR2 YYREEE (reference sequence). After removal of 3 bases from V and 5 bases from J, the junction contained 7 bases not matched to a gene. The CDR3 bases are TGTGCCAGCAGCTCTAGACAGGGGGCTGCGGAGACCCAGTACTTC. Residues: CASSSRQGAAETQYF.

V is TRBV5-1 and J is TRBJ1-1, with a weak D call TRBD1 (6 bases). V was clipped by 2 bases and J by 8 bases, with 16 bases between them. The CDR3 extends over 14 amino acids. In germline, CDR1 is SGHRS, CDR2 YFSETQ. CDR3 nucleotide sequence: TGCGCCAGCAGCTTCCCCGGGACACCACAAGAAGCTTTCTTT. Encoded protein: CASSFPGTPQEAFF.

This clone was observed a handful of times. This chain links TRBV6-1 with TRBJ1-5; D is unclear. Germline V lookup: CDR1 MNHNS, CDR2 SASEGT. This CDR3 region has 12 residues. The ends were cut back, 2 bases at V and 6 bases at J, with 5 bases in the middle. CDR3 coding DNA: TGTGCCAGCAGTGAACAGGCTCAGCCCCAGCATTTT. The encoded protein is CASSEQAQPQHF.

The V call is TRBV29-1, the J call TRBJ1-1, with unresolved D. Trimming took off 4 bases at V and 5 bases at J, with 11 bases between the two ends. This CDR3 is built from 12 residues. The germline V gene encodes CDR1 SQVTM and CDR2 ANQGSEA. CDR3 residues: CSVVRGGTEAFF. CDR3 DNA: TGCAGCGTTGTGCGGGGAGGGACTGAAGCTTTCTTT. The full variable domain, in which reference TRBV29-1 and TRBJ1-1 provide the parts outside the CDR3, is SAVISQKPSRDICQRGTSLTIQCQVDSQVTMMFWYRQQPGQSLTLIATANQGSEATYESGFVIDKFPISRPNLTFSTLTVSNMSPEDSSIYLCSVVRGGTEAFFGQGTRLTVV.

The rearrangement uses TRBV11-1 and TRBJ1-1, with 10 positions matching TRBD1. CDR3 length equals 15 residues. V shed 4 bases, J shed 5 bases, and the junction held 7 bases outside the gene matches. Per the germline V gene, CDR1 is SGHAT and CDR2 is FQDESV (reference sequence). For the CDR3, the DNA is TGTGCCAGCAGCTCGGGACAGGGGAGAAGGACTGAAGCTTTCTTT. It encodes CASSSGQGRRTEAFF.

The rearrangement links TRBV18 to TRBJ1-1; 7 positions match TRBD1. This CDR3 comprises 13 residues. CDR1 KGHSH and CDR2 LQKENI come from the germline V gene. Losses at the gene ends were 7 bases for V and 1 base for J; bases not matched to a gene: 3. This CDR3 is CASLGQTNTEAFF. CDR3 DNA sequence: TGTGCCAGCTTGGGACAGACGAACACTGAAGCTTTCTTT.

The V and J genes are TRBV4-3 and TRBJ2-1, with TRBD2 matching 13 bases. Germline V CDR1 and CDR2: LGHNA, YSLEER. With V trimmed by 1 base and J by 5 bases, 2 bases remained unmatched. The CDR3 covers 16 residues. The CDR3, as DNA: TGCGCCAGCAGCCAAGGGGGGACTAGCGGGAACAATGAGCAGTTCTTC. It is translated as CASSQGGTSGNNEQFF.